The rows below give T cell receptor beta chains drawn from one sample of a study of T cells in Graves' hyperthyroidism and ophthalmopathy. TCRdb processed the multiplex PCR reads anew with MiXCR; each CDR3 protein has one entry. This sample yields a few hundred thousand distinct CDR3 sequences, of which less than 20% are seen a single time; around a quarter belongs to the top ten. Sequencing was carried out using blood. These receptors originate from a woman between 18 and 29 years old with Graves' hyperthyroidism that later progressed to Graves' ophthalmopathy. Both conserved end residues are part of each CDR3. The order of the fields is D gene, V gene, J gene, clone size, CDR3 DNA, CDR3 protein. D genes are given only for firm matches. Clone size appears in some rows only: once, few, many, or a class for an expanded clone.

D: TRBD2; V: TRBV28; J: TRBJ2-5; size: many; DNA: TGTGCCAGCAGTTTTTGGCTAGCGGGAGAGACCCAGTACTTC; CDR3: CASSFWLAGETQYF
D: TRBD1; V: TRBV5-1; J: TRBJ2-1; size: few; DNA: TGCGCCAGCAGCTTAGTCCCGGGACAGGGAAATGAGCAGTTCTTC; CDR3: CASSLVPGQGNEQFF
D: .; V: TRBV5-6; J: TRBJ1-1; size: .; DNA: TGTGCCAGCAGCTTCGTCGAGAACACTGAAGCTTTCTTT; CDR3: CASSFVENTEAFF
D: TRBD1; V: TRBV20-1; J: TRBJ2-1; size: many; DNA: TGCAGTGCAATCCTTACAGGGGGCGAAAGGAATGAGCAGTTCTTC; CDR3: CSAILTGGERNEQFF
D: TRBD2; V: TRBV19; J: TRBJ2-7; size: .; DNA: TGTGCCAGTAGTATGGCGGGAGAGGTTTACGAGCAGTACTTC; CDR3: CASSMAGEVYEQYF
D: .; V: TRBV6-1; J: TRBJ1-5; size: .; DNA: TGTGCCAGCAGTGACTACACGGGGCAGAGCAATCAGCCCCAGCATTTT; CDR3: CASSDYTGQSNQPQHF
D: TRBD1; V: TRBV6-7; J: TRBJ2-3; size: .; DNA: TGTGCCAGCAGTTACACGACAAGGGACAGGGCGTACACAGATACGCAGTATTTT; CDR3: CASSYTTRDRAYTDTQYF
D: TRBD2; V: TRBV28; J: TRBJ2-7; size: many; DNA: TGTGCCAGCAGTCCACTACCCAGCTTAGCGGGACGACCCTACGAGCAGTACTTC; CDR3: CASSPLPSLAGRPYEQYF
D: TRBD2; V: TRBV2; J: TRBJ2-5; size: many; DNA: TGTGCCAGCAATTCACTAGCGGGAGGACAAGAGACCCAGTACTTC; CDR3: CASNSLAGGQETQYF
D: TRBD1; V: TRBV2; J: TRBJ2-5; size: many; DNA: TGTGCCAGCAGGGGGACAGGGGACCTCGAGACCCAGTACTTC; CDR3: CASRGTGDLETQYF
D: .; V: TRBV20-1; J: TRBJ2-7; size: .; DNA: TGCAGTCGCCTGGGACTCACCTACGAGCAGTACTTC; CDR3: CSRLGLTYEQYF
D: .; V: TRBV27; J: TRBJ2-5; size: .; DNA: TGTGCCAGCAGTTTATTCGGTGGCCGGCCTAACTTC; CDR3: CASSLFGGRPNF
D: TRBD2; V: TRBV13; J: TRBJ2-5; size: .; DNA: TGTGCCAGCAGCTCGCGACTAGCGGGGGAAGAGACCCAGTACTTC; CDR3: CASSSRLAGEETQYF
D: TRBD2; V: TRBV12-3/TRBV12-4; J: TRBJ2-1; size: many; DNA: TGTGCCAGCAGCCCCGGGACTAGCGGGACAGGCTACAATGAGCAGTTCTTC; CDR3: CASSPGTSGTGYNEQFF
D: TRBD1; V: TRBV25-1; J: TRBJ1-2; size: .; DNA: TGTGCCAGCAGTGCCGGGACAGCTTATGGCTACACCTTC; CDR3: CASSAGTAYGYTF
D: TRBD1; V: TRBV28; J: TRBJ2-7; size: .; DNA: TGTGCCAGCAGTTTATCGACAGGGGCCCTATACGAGCAGTACTTC; CDR3: CASSLSTGALYEQYF
D: .; V: TRBV28; J: TRBJ1-2; size: many; DNA: TGTGGGTCAGGGGCCGAGAAATACGAGAACTATGGCTACACCTTC; CDR3: CGSGAEKYENYGYTF
D: .; V: TRBV5-8; J: TRBJ2-7; size: .; DNA: TGTGCCAGCAGCCGAGGAATATCCAGTTACCATTCCTACGAGCAGTACTTC; CDR3: CASSRGISSYHSYEQYF
D: .; V: TRBV2; J: TRBJ2-1; size: many; DNA: TGTGCCAGCAGTGGGACTTACAATGAGCAGTTCTTC; CDR3: CASSGTYNEQFF
D: .; V: TRBV12-3/TRBV12-4; J: TRBJ2-1; size: many; DNA: TGTGCCAGCAGTTTAACCCGCTTCGTTGAGCAGTTCTTC; CDR3: CASSLTRFVEQFF
D: .; V: TRBV27; J: TRBJ2-2; size: many; DNA: TGTGCCAGCAGTCATACCGGGGTCCTGACCGGGGAGCTGTTTTTT; CDR3: CASSHTGVLTGELFF
D: .; V: TRBV19; J: TRBJ1-1; size: .; DNA: TGTGCCAGTAGTGCAGCCGGCCCTTACACTGAAGCTTTCTTT; CDR3: CASSAAGPYTEAFF
D: .; V: TRBV7-2; J: TRBJ2-7; size: many; DNA: TGTGCCAGCAGCTTAGCGGGCCCCTCCTACGAGCAGTACTTC; CDR3: CASSLAGPSYEQYF
D: .; V: TRBV11-2; J: TRBJ2-5; size: many; DNA: TGTGCCAGCAGCTTAGGGGCTGGGTGGACCCAGTACTTC; CDR3: CASSLGAGWTQYF
D: TRBD1; V: TRBV28; J: TRBJ1-1; size: .; DNA: TGTGCCAGCAGCTCGACAGGGGGCGCGAAGGACACTGAAGCTTTCTTT; CDR3: CASSSTGGAKDTEAFF
D: .; V: TRBV29-1; J: TRBJ2-7; size: .; DNA: TGCAGCGTTGCCAGGGAGCCCGCTGGGCAGTACTTC; CDR3: CSVAREPAGQYF
D: TRBD2; V: TRBV7-9; J: TRBJ2-5; size: .; DNA: TGTGCCAGCAGCTTAGACACTAGCGGGAGTAGTGAGACCCAGTACTTC; CDR3: CASSLDTSGSSETQYF
D: TRBD2; V: TRBV10-3; J: TRBJ2-2; size: .; DNA: TGTGCCATCAGTGATCACGAGCGGGAGTCCGGGGAGCTGTTTTTT; CDR3: CAISDHERESGELFF
D: TRBD1; V: TRBV6-2/TRBV6-3; J: TRBJ1-4; size: .; DNA: TGTGCCAGCAGCTCCGAGATAGGACAGGATGAAAAACTGTTTTTT; CDR3: CASSSEIGQDEKLFF
D: .; V: TRBV28; J: TRBJ2-7; size: many; DNA: TGTGCCAGCAGGGTTGGAGTGGGGGTCCTCGAGCAGTACTTC; CDR3: CASRVGVGVLEQYF
D: TRBD1; V: TRBV19; J: TRBJ2-7; size: few; DNA: TGTGCCAGTAGTGAGACAGGGAATGCCTACGAGCAGTACTTC; CDR3: CASSETGNAYEQYF
D: TRBD1; V: TRBV28; J: TRBJ2-3; size: many; DNA: TGTGCCAGCAGTTTTGGGACAGGGCGGACAGATACGCAGTATTTT; CDR3: CASSFGTGRTDTQYF
D: TRBD2; V: TRBV6-1; J: TRBJ2-1; size: many; DNA: TGTGCCAGCCGCACCGGGACTAACAATGAGCAGTTCTTC; CDR3: CASRTGTNNEQFF
D: .; V: TRBV5-4; J: TRBJ1-1; size: .; DNA: TGTGCCAGCAGCTTGGCGGGGGAGGGGATTTTTGAAGCTTTCTTT; CDR3: CASSLAGEGIFEAFF
D: .; V: TRBV28; J: TRBJ2-7; size: many; DNA: TGTGCCAGCAGTATCACCCTATTAGAAGAGCAGTACTTC; CDR3: CASSITLLEEQYF
D: .; V: TRBV19; J: TRBJ2-1; size: few; DNA: TGTGCCAGTAATAAGGGGCACTTATACAATGAGCAGTTCTTC; CDR3: CASNKGHLYNEQFF
D: TRBD1; V: TRBV5-4; J: TRBJ2-5; size: .; DNA: TGTGCCATGGGTCCCCCGCATCCGGGACAGGGACGGGAGACCCAGTACTTC; CDR3: CAMGPPHPGQGRETQYF
D: .; V: TRBV5-1; J: TRBJ1-2; size: many; DNA: TGCGCCAGCAGCTCCCCAACAGGGAACGGCTACACCTTC; CDR3: CASSSPTGNGYTF
D: .; V: TRBV3-1; J: TRBJ1-5; size: .; DNA: TGTGCCAGCAGCCAAGATAGTACCGTCTCCGGGCCCCAGCATTTT; CDR3: CASSQDSTVSGPQHF
D: .; V: TRBV7-9; J: TRBJ2-5; size: many; DNA: TGTGCCAGCAGCCCGCTAGGAGAAGAGACCCAGTACTTC; CDR3: CASSPLGEETQYF
D: .; V: TRBV18; J: TRBJ2-2; size: .; DNA: TGTGCCAGCTCACCATTGATTCCTGGCCAAACCGGGGAGCTGTTTTTT; CDR3: CASSPLIPGQTGELFF
D: .; V: TRBV5-1; J: TRBJ2-2; size: .; DNA: TGCGCCAGCGGGATGAACACCGGGGAGCTGTTTTTT; CDR3: CASGMNTGELFF
D: TRBD1; V: TRBV7-8; J: TRBJ2-1; size: many; DNA: TGTGCCAGCAGCTTACGGTGGCAGGGGGTCGACAATGAGCAGTTCTTC; CDR3: CASSLRWQGVDNEQFF
D: .; V: TRBV7-9; J: TRBJ2-2; size: few; DNA: TGTGCCAGCAGCTTAGGCGGAGGGAACACCGGGGAGCTGTTTTTT; CDR3: CASSLGGGNTGELFF
D: .; V: TRBV7-9; J: TRBJ1-5; size: .; DNA: TGTGCCAGCAGCTCTAGTCGGTCGGAGGGAAGCAATCAGCCCCAGCATTTT; CDR3: CASSSSRSEGSNQPQHF
D: .; V: TRBV10-1; J: TRBJ2-3; size: .; DNA: TGCGCCAGCAGTGGGTCGTGGGAGCTCGGCACAGATACGCAGTATTTT; CDR3: CASSGSWELGTDTQYF